These T cell receptor beta chains were read from a single sample in a study of monozygotic twins with inflammatory bowel disease. TCRdb processed the 5' RACE reads again and assigns one entry to each CDR3 protein, with no DNA. The sample features about 130,000 distinct CDR3 sequences, with around 1.3% in its top ten. Sequencing used blood. These receptors came from a human donor with ulcerative colitis or Crohn's disease, or a healthy co-twin of an affected twin (not recorded which). Both conserved end residues are part of each CDR3. Fields, in order: CDR3 protein, V gene, J gene.

CDR3: CASSRVGFGASLNTEAFF
V: TRBV5-5
J: TRBJ1-1

CDR3: CARSDLGSEQFF
V: TRBV7-9
J: TRBJ2-1

CDR3: CATSRSGQGNQPQHF
V: TRBV15
J: TRBJ1-5

CDR3: CASSPTGRRQETQYF
V: TRBV7-3
J: TRBJ2-5

CDR3: CASSYSPGDYEQYF
V: TRBV6-2/TRBV6-3
J: TRBJ2-7

CDR3: CASSRGGVGNEQFF
V: TRBV5-4
J: TRBJ2-1

CDR3: CASSLDQGAFSPLHF
V: TRBV11-2
J: TRBJ1-6

CDR3: CSVTPQGVNTEAFF
V: TRBV29-1
J: TRBJ1-1

CDR3: CASARGIATDTQYF
V: TRBV12-5
J: TRBJ2-3

CDR3: CASRGDGGHKYGYTF
V: TRBV28
J: TRBJ1-2

CDR3: CASSADSYWTSGANVLTF
V: TRBV7-6
J: TRBJ2-6

CDR3: CASSSDRAGANVLTF
V: TRBV2
J: TRBJ2-6

CDR3: CASRTTSGRESWQYF
V: TRBV7-2
J: TRBJ2-7

CDR3: CASSVVRVDDTEAFF
V: TRBV5-1
J: TRBJ1-1

CDR3: CASSLHRGSYNEQFF
V: TRBV5-1
J: TRBJ2-1

CDR3: CASSYTTSGGTGANVLTF
V: TRBV6-5
J: TRBJ2-6

CDR3: CASSFGSLGTEAFF
V: TRBV6-5
J: TRBJ1-1

CDR3: CASSQADYNEQFF
V: TRBV19
J: TRBJ2-1

CDR3: CASSPHAGREGLYEQYF
V: TRBV18
J: TRBJ2-7

CDR3: CASSGAGGYEQYF
V: TRBV2
J: TRBJ2-7

CDR3: CATSDAEQGNTEAFF
V: TRBV24-1
J: TRBJ1-1

CDR3: CASSLGGLGADTQYF
V: TRBV7-6
J: TRBJ2-3

CDR3: CAIDRGLKDEQYF
V: TRBV10-3
J: TRBJ2-7

CDR3: CASSVEGGTGELFF
V: TRBV9
J: TRBJ2-2

CDR3: CASSFTGVGTEAFF
V: TRBV5-1
J: TRBJ1-1

CDR3: CSASQGKRQPQHF
V: TRBV20-1
J: TRBJ1-5

CDR3: CASATGYNEQFF
V: TRBV6-6
J: TRBJ2-1

CDR3: CASSVPGTETQYF
V: TRBV25-1
J: TRBJ2-5

CDR3: CASSSKLGGGRAYEQYF
V: TRBV6-5
J: TRBJ2-7

CDR3: CASSLDRVLAKNIQYF
V: TRBV5-1
J: TRBJ2-4

CDR3: CASSATGGDAGELFF
V: TRBV5-6
J: TRBJ2-2

CDR3: CASTRSSLNTEAFF
V: TRBV9
J: TRBJ1-1

CDR3: CASSHQPGRETQYF
V: TRBV3-1
J: TRBJ2-5

CDR3: CASSLRLAREGLGNEQFF
V: TRBV5-5
J: TRBJ2-1

CDR3: CASSIPVQPQHF
V: TRBV19
J: TRBJ1-5